The 8 T cell receptor beta chains listed next were all sequenced from one sample in a study of blood T cell repertoires in COVID-19. Using immunoSEQ multiplex PCR, the repertoire was profiled, and TCRdb retains in-frame clones only, with some absent. Here the sample spans a few hundred thousand clones, roughly nine tenths being singletons. The material sequenced was PBMCs or T cells enriched from blood (not recorded which). These receptors were taken from a human donor in a cohort exposed to, infected with or recovered from COVID-19 (not recorded which). The donor label of this sample is uncertain.

Points on this clone: Other DNA sequences in the same sample also yield this CDR3. The chain recombines TRBV7-2 with TRBJ2-5; 9 bases are a match to TRBD1. Germline V lookup: CDR1 SGHTA, CDR2 FQGNSA. V lost 5 bases and J lost 2; bases outside the gene matches: 6. CDR3 size: 15 residues. CDR3 DNA: TGTGCCAGCAGCCCAGACAGGGGGAGGCAAGAGACCCAGTACTTC. It specifies CASSPDRGRQETQYF.

This chain joins TRBV6-2 or TRBV6-3 and TRBJ2-7; a weak D match, TRBD2 (5 bases). The CDR3 has 16 residues. Germline loops: CDR1 MNHEY, CDR2 SVGEGT. With 0 bases removed from V and 2 bases from J, the gap between germline ends came to 14 bases. The CDR3 sequence is CASSYSVRSGPYEQYF. Here the CDR3 DNA reads TGTGCCAGCAGTTACTCTGTCAGGAGCGGTCCCTACGAGCAGTACTTC.

CDR3 region: CASSIEGVGNEQFF. The CDR3 DNA reads TGTGCCAGTAGTATTGAAGGGGTAGGCAATGAGCAGTTCTTC. J is TRBJ2-1 and V is TRBV19; possibly TRBD1 for D (5 bases). CDR3 length equals 14 residues. CDR1 is LNHDA and CDR2 is SQIVND in the germline V gene (reference sequence). Deletions cut 3 bases from V and 6 bases from J, with 12 bases between. The full variable domain, its missing parts supplied by reference TRBV19 and TRBJ2-1, is DGGITQSPKYLFRKEGQNVTLSCEQNLNHDAMYWYRQDPGQGLRLIYYSQIVNDFQKGDIAEGYSVSREKKESFPLTVTSAQKNPTAFYLCASSIEGVGNEQFFGPGTRLTVL.

The rearrangement links TRBV10-3 to TRBJ2-5, with 7 bases identical to TRBD1. The CDR3 spans 14 residues. The V gene end was trimmed by 6 bases and the J gene end by 4 bases; junction bases not matched to a gene: 8. Germline CDR1 reads ENHRY; CDR2 reads SYGVKD. CDR3 DNA sequence: TGTGCCATCAGGGAGACAGGGACGCGAGAGACCCAGTACTTC. This gives the protein CAIRETGTRETQYF.

CDR3 sequence reads: CASSLVGGRSTDTQYF. The CDR3 coding sequence is TGTGCCAGCAGTTTGGTCGGGGGGCGCTCCACAGATACGCAGTATTTT. This chain joins TRBV27 and TRBJ2-3; perhaps TRBD2 as D (7 bases). The germline V gene encodes CDR1 MNHEY and CDR2 SMNVEV (reference sequence). The CDR3 covers 16 residues. With 3 bases removed from V and 2 bases from J, the gap between germline ends came to 15 bases.

The chain links TRBV7-6 to TRBJ2-3, with 7 bases that match TRBD2. The CDR3 sequence is 15 residues long. V gave up 3 bases and J gave up 5 bases; unmatched junction bases: 8. Germline V gives CDR1 SGHVS, CDR2 FNYEAQ. CDR3 amino acids: CASSLQGGVGDTQYF. The CDR3 bases are TGTGCCAGCAGCTTGCAGGGAGGGGTGGGAGATACGCAGTATTTT.

The rearrangement uses TRBV4-1 and TRBJ1-2; tentatively, D is TRBD1 (5 bases). The CDR3 totals 16 residues. V gave up 7 bases and J gave up 5 bases, with 23 bases separating them. In germline, CDR1 is MGHRA, CDR2 YSYEKL. CDR3 residues: CASTILKAGGWYGYTF. The CDR3 DNA reads as TGCGCCAGCACCATACTTAAGGCGGGGGGTTGGTATGGCTACACCTTC.

Only one count was recorded for this clone. The chain combines TRBV7-9 with TRBJ2-1, with a weak D call TRBD2 (6 bases). The CDR3 length is 16 residues. The V and J ends lost 5 bases and 5 bases respectively, with 19 bases between them. CDR1 and CDR2 (germline): SEHNR, FQNEAQ (reference sequence). For the CDR3, the DNA is TGTGCCAGCAGCACTGGACTACCCTCACTCAACAATGAGCAGTTCTTC. It specifies CASSTGLPSLNNEQFF.